This TCR beta chain was obtained from a study of tumor-infiltrating lymphocytes in primary liver carcinoma. TCR beta cDNA was prepared out of about 530 ng total RNA by means of a constant-region primer. Three nested multiplex PCR rounds, a slightly modified ARM-PCR, produced the libraries for TCR beta. A C-beta reverse primer was combined with TRBV1-TRBV30 forward primers in the first two PCR rounds, and each round had around 11 cycles. Each CDR3 protein is one row after TCRdb ran MiXCR on the multiplex PCR reads. The sample contains some 100,000 distinct CDR3 sequences, about two thirds of which appear only once. Co-extraction of RNA and DNA was performed on roughly 20-34 mg of unsorted bulk tissue. V shed 7 bases and J shed 4 bases, with 13 bases lying between them. The CDR3 is made up of 13 amino acids. This clonotype was recorded at least ten times.

This receptor was identified in a woman aged 55-69 years with primary liver carcinoma and hepatitis B virus infection. Sequencing input: liver tumor tissue from sampling region 2. Subset described: tumor region T2, inferior pole. The rearrangement joins TRBV12-3 or TRBV12-4 to TRBJ1-1; possibly TRBD1 for D (5 bases). The CDR3 here is CASTLLGGTEAFF. The CDR3 coding sequence is TGTGCCAGCACCCTCCTGGGGGGCACTGAAGCTTTCTTT.